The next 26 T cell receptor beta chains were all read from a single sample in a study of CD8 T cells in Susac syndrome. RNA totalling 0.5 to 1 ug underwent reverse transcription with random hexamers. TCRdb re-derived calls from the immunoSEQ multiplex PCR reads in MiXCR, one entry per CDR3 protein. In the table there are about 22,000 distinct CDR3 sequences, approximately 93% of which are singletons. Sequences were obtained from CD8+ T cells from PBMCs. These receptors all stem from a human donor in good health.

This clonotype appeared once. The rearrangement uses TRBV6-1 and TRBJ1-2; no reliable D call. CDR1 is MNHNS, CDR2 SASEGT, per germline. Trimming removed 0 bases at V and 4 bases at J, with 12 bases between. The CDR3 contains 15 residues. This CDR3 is CASSEAPGQSYGYTF. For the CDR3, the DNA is TGTGCCAGCAGTGAAGCGCCCGGGCAGTCCTATGGCTACACCTTC.

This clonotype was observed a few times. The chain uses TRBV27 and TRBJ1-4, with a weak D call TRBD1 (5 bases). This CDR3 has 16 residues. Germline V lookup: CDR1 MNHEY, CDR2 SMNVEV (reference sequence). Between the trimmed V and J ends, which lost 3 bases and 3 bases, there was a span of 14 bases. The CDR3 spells CASSLGGAGPNEKLFF. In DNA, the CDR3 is TGTGCCAGCAGTTTGGGGGGAGCTGGCCCTAATGAAAAACTGTTTTTT.

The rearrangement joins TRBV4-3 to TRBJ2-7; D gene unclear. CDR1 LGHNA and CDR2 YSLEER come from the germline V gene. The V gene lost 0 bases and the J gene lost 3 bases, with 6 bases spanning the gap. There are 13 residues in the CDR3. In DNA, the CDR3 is TGCGCCAGCAGCCAAGAACCTTTCTACGAGCAGTACTTC. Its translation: CASSQEPFYEQYF.

Here the CDR3 reads CSVLASGPPDTQYF. The CDR3 DNA follows: TGCAGCGTTCTGGCTAGCGGACCTCCAGATACGCAGTATTTT. V gene TRBV29-1 combines with J gene TRBJ2-3, with 7 bases that match TRBD2. The CDR3 is made up of 14 amino acids. Germline CDR1 and CDR2: SQVTM and ANQGSEA. With 5 bases clipped from V and 4 bases from J, the junction kept 9 bases outside the gene matches.

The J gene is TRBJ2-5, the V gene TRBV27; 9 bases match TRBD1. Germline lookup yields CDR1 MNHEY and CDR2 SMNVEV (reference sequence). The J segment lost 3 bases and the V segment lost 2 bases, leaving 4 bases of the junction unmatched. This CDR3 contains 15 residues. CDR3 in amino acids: CASSLIWTGEETQYF. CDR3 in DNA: TGTGCCAGCAGTTTAATCTGGACAGGGGAAGAGACCCAGTACTTC.

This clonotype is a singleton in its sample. This CDR3 reads CASTLGAGYSNIQYF. The CDR3 DNA reads TGTGCCAGCACCCTGGGAGCGGGGTATAGCAACATTCAGTACTTC. V gene TRBV13 combines with J gene TRBJ2-4; 7 bases align to TRBD2. CDR3 size: 15 residues. Germline V lookup: CDR1 PRHDT, CDR2 FYEKMQ (reference sequence). V shed 7 bases, J shed 7 bases, and the junction held 13 bases outside the gene matches.

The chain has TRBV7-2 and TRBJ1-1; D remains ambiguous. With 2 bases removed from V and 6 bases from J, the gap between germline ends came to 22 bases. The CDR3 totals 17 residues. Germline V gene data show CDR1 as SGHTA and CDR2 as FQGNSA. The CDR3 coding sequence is TGTGCCAGCAGCTTAAATATGCAGGTTCTACCCGGATCTGAAGCTTTCTTT. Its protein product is CASSLNMQVLPGSEAFF.

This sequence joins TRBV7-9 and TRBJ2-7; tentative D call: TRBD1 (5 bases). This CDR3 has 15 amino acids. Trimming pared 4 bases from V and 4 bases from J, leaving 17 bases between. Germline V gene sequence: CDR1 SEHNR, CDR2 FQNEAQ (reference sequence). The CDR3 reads CASSSEIDSDYEQYF. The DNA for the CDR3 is TGTGCCAGCAGCTCCGAAATTGACAGCGATTACGAGCAGTACTTC.

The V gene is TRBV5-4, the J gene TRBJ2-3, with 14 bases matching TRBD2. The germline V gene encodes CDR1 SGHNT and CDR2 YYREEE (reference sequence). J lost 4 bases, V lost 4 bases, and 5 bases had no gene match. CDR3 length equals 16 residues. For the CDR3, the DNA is TGTGCCAGCAGCCCCCGACTAGCGGGGGGGCCAGATACGCAGTATTTT. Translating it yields CASSPRLAGGPDTQYF.

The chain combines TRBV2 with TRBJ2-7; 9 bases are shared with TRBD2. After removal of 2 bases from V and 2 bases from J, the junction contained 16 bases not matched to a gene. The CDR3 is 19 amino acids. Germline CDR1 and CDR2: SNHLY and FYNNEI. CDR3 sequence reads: CASSEPLGWSTSGTYEQYF. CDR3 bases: TGTGCCAGCAGTGAACCCTTGGGCTGGTCGACTAGCGGAACCTACGAGCAGTACTTC. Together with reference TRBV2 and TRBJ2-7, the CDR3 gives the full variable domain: EPEVTQTPSHQVTQMGQEVILRCVPISNHLYFYWYRQILGQKVEFLVSFYNNEISEKSEIFDDQFSVERPDGSNFTLKIRSTKLEDSAMYFCASSEPLGWSTSGTYEQYFGPGTRLTVT.

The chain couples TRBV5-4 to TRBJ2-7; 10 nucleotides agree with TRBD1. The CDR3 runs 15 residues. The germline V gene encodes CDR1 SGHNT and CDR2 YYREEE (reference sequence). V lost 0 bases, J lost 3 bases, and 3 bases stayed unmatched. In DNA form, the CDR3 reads TGTGCCAGCAGCTTGGCCGGACAGGGGGGCTACGAGCAGTACTTC. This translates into CASSLAGQGGYEQYF.

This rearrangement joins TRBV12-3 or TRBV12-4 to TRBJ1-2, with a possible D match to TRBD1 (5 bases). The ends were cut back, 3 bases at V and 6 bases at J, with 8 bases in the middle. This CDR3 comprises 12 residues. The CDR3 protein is CASSLQGDGYTF. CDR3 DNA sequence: TGTGCCAGCAGTTTGCAGGGTGATGGCTACACCTTC.

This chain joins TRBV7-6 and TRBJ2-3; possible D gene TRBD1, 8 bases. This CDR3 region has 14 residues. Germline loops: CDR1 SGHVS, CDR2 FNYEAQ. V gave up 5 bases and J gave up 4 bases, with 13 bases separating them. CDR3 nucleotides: TGTGCCAGCAGCGACACAGGGGGGGCAGATACGCAGTATTTT. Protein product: CASSDTGGADTQYF.

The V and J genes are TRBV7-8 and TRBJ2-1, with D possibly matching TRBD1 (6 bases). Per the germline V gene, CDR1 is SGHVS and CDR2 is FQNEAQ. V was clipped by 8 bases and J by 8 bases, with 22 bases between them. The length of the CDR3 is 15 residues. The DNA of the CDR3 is TGTGCCAGCTTCAGCCTCGGGACCAGGGGCGATGAGCAGTTCTTC. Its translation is CASFSLGTRGDEQFF. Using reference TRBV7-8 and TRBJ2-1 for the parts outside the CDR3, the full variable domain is GAGVSQSPRYKVAKRGQDVALRCDPISGHVSLFWYQQALGQGPEFLTYFQNEAQLDKSGLPSDRFFAERPEGSVSTLKIQRTQQEDSAVYLCASFSLGTRGDEQFFGPGTRLTVL.

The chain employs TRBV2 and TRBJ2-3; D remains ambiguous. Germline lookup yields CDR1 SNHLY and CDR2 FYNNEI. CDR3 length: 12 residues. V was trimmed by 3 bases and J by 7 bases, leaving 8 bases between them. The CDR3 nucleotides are TGTGCCAGCAGTGACGAAGTTCATACGCAGTATTTT. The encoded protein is CASSDEVHTQYF. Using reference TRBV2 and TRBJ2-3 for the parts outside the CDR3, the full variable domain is EPEVTQTPSHQVTQMGQEVILRCVPISNHLYFYWYRQILGQKVEFLVSFYNNEISEKSEIFDDQFSVERPDGSNFTLKIRSTKLEDSAMYFCASSDEVHTQYFGPGTRLTVL.

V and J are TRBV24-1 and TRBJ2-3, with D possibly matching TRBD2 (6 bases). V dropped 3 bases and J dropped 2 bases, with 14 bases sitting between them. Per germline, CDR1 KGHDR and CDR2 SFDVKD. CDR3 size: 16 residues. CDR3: CATSDPRGSSTDTQYF. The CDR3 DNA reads TGTGCCACCAGTGATCCTCGGGGGTCCTCCACAGATACGCAGTATTTT.

The chain's CDR3 is CSVGDGQGGTEAFF. The CDR3, as DNA: TGCAGCGTAGGGGACGGCCAAGGGGGTACTGAAGCTTTCTTT. The V gene is TRBV29-1, the J gene TRBJ1-1; a possible D gene is TRBD1 (6 bases). The CDR3 has 14 residues. V shed 6 bases and J shed 5 bases, with 19 bases lying between them. Germline V CDR1 and CDR2: SQVTM, ANQGSEA.

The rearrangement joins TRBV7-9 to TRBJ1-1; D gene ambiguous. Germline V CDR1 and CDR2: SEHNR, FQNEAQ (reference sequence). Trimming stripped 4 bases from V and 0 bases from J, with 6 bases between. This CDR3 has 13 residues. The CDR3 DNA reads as TGTGCCAGCAGCTCAACCTTGAACACTGAAGCTTTCTTT. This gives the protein CASSSTLNTEAFF.

CDR3 residues: CSVFEALEAFF. CDR3 bases: TGCAGCGTTTTCGAGGCGCTTGAAGCTTTCTTT. V gene TRBV29-1 combines with J gene TRBJ1-1; the D is unclear. CDR1 and CDR2 (germline): SQVTM, ANQGSEA. With 5 bases removed from V and 7 bases from J, the gap between germline ends came to 11 bases. This CDR3 is 11 amino acids long.

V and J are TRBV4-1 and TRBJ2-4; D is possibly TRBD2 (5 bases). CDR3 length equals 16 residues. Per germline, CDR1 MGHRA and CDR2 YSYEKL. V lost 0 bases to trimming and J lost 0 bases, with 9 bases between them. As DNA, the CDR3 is TGCGCCAGCAGCCAAGAAAGACGGGGAGCCAAAAACATTCAGTACTTC. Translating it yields CASSQERRGAKNIQYF.

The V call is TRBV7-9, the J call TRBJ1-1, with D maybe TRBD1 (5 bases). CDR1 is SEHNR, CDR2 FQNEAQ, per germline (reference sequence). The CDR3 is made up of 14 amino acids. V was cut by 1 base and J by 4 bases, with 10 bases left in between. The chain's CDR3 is CASSLVKGITEAFF. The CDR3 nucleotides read TGTGCCAGCAGCTTAGTGAAGGGGATCACTGAAGCTTTCTTT.

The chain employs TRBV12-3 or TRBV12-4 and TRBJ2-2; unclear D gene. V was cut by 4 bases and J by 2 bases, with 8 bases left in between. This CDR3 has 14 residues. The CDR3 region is CASSYRPNTGELFF. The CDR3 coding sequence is TGTGCCAGCAGTTATAGACCCAACACCGGGGAGCTGTTTTTT.

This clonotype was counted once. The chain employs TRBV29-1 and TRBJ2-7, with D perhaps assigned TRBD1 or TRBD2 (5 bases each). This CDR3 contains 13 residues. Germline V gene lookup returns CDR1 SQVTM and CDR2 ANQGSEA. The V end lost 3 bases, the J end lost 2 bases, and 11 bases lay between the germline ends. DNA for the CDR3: TGCAGCGTTGAGGGACGGGGACCCTACGAGCAGTACTTC. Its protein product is CSVEGRGPYEQYF.

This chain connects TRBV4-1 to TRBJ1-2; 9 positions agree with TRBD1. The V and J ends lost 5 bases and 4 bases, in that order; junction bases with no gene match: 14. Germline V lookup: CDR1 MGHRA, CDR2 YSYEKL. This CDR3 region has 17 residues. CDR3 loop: CASSYNRQGGPSYGYTF. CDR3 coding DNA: TGCGCCAGCAGCTATAACCGACAGGGGGGACCCAGCTATGGCTACACCTTC.

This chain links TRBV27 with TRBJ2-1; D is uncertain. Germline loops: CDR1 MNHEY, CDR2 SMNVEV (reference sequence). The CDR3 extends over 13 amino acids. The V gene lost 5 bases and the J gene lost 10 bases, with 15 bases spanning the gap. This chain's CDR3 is CASSRLETGEQFF. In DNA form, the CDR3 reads TGTGCCAGCAGTCGGCTAGAAACTGGCGAGCAGTTCTTC.

The CDR3 spells CASSPWGASTDTQYF. For the CDR3, the DNA is TGTGCCAGCAGCCCTTGGGGGGCTAGCACAGATACGCAGTATTTT. This chain uses TRBV9 with TRBJ2-3; D is possibly TRBD1 or TRBD2 (6 bases each). CDR1 and CDR2 (germline): SGDLS, YYNGEE. This CDR3 has 15 amino acids. Trimming shortened V by 4 bases and J by 0 bases, and 12 bases separated the two germline ends.